The 12 T cell receptor beta chains listed next were all sequenced from one sample in a study of control samples from healthy donors and cancer patients. Some clones are missing from TCRdb's copy, which holds only in-frame ones; the method was immunoSEQ multiplex PCR. This table holds more than 95,000 clones, more than 75% found once. The sample consisted of blood. The source of these receptors is a man in his sixties in good health.

This clone was seen only a few times. This sample also contains other DNA sequences that code for the same CDR3. The CDR3, as DNA: TGCGCCAGCAGCCAAGGCGGGACGGATAGCAATCAGCCCCAGCATTTT. Translated, it gives CASSQGGTDSNQPQHF. The rearrangement links TRBV4-1 to TRBJ1-5; TRBD1 is a possible D gene (5 bases). Trimming stripped 1 base from V and 0 bases from J, with 10 bases between. Germline CDR1 MGHRA, CDR2 YSYEKL. The CDR3 spans 16 residues.

This chain joins TRBV6-5 and TRBJ2-2, with D possibly matching TRBD1 (6 bases). The CDR3 runs to 14 residues. Germline V gene sequence: CDR1 MNHEY, CDR2 SVGAGI. V was cut by 6 bases and J by 7 bases, with 15 bases left in between. In DNA, the CDR3 is TGTGCCAGCAGACAGGGTACTTTCATCGGGGAGCTGTTTTTT. It is translated as CASRQGTFIGELFF.

The chain employs TRBV4-1 and TRBJ2-7; D may match TRBD1 or TRBD2 (5 bases each). The length of the CDR3 is 15 residues. The germline CDR1 and CDR2 sequences are MGHRA and YSYEKL. Deletions cut 1 base from V and 0 bases from J, with 10 bases between. The CDR3, as DNA: TGCGCCAGCAGCCAAGGGGGGAGCAGCTCCTACGAGCAGTACTTC. Its translation is CASSQGGSSSYEQYF.

The table lists this clone with a count of one. This chain links TRBV2 with TRBJ1-5; D is possibly TRBD1 (6 bases). The germline V gene encodes CDR1 SNHLY and CDR2 FYNNEI. CDR3 length: 15 amino acids. Trimming shortened V by 5 bases and J by 1 base, and 12 bases separated the two germline ends. The CDR3 sequence is CASSSQGISNQPQHF. CDR3 sequence (DNA): TGTGCCAGCAGTAGTCAGGGGATCAGCAATCAGCCCCAGCATTTT.

The V and J genes are TRBV19 and TRBJ1-1, with 7 bases that match TRBD1. Germline V gene data show CDR1 as LNHDA and CDR2 as SQIVND (reference sequence). This CDR3 contains 13 residues. V lost 4 bases to trimming and J lost 6 bases; unmatched junction nucleotides: 5. The CDR3 DNA reads as TGTGCCAGTAGTACCAGACAGGGAGCTGAAGCTTTCTTT. Protein: CASSTRQGAEAFF.

The V gene is TRBV19, the J gene TRBJ1-5; no reliable D call. Trimming took 2 bases from V and 6 from J, leaving 14 bases between them. There are 15 residues in the CDR3. Germline CDR1 and CDR2: LNHDA and SQIVND (reference sequence). The CDR3 is CASSIIAGSGQPQHF. For the CDR3, the DNA is TGTGCCAGTAGTATAATAGCCGGAAGCGGTCAGCCCCAGCATTTT.

The chain employs TRBV19 and TRBJ1-3, with D hard to call. Germline V gene sequence: CDR1 LNHDA, CDR2 SQIVND (reference sequence). The CDR3 is 14 amino acids. Trimming left V 3 bases short and J 0 bases short, with 6 bases between. This chain's CDR3 is CASSISVSGNTIYF. Here the CDR3 DNA reads TGTGCCAGTAGTATTTCGGTCTCTGGAAACACCATATATTTT.

This clone was counted once. A read error may produce the germline difference seen at one junction end. The rearrangement uses TRBV24-1 and TRBJ2-2, with a tentative D call TRBD2 (6 bases). Germline V gene sequence: CDR1 KGHDR, CDR2 SFDVKD. The CDR3 covers 14 residues. CDR3 sequence reads: CATSAAGKHRGAVF. The CDR3 DNA is TGTGCCACCAGTGCCGCGGGAAAACACCGGGGAGCTGTTTTT.

The chain links TRBV10-2 to TRBJ1-6; D perhaps matches TRBD1 (5 bases). The CDR3 spans 13 residues. V shed 4 bases and J shed 6 bases, with 7 bases lying between them. Germline values: CDR1 WSHSY, CDR2 SAAADI. CDR3 DNA sequence: TGCGCCAGCAGTGCGACAGCTAATTCACCCCTCCACTTT. This gives the protein CASSATANSPLHF.

The chain uses TRBV9 and TRBJ2-2; D ambiguous. This CDR3 has 15 amino acids. V was cut by 0 bases and J by 4 bases, with 10 bases left in between. The germline V gene encodes CDR1 SGDLS and CDR2 YYNGEE. CDR3 sequence reads: CASSVVGRSTGELFF. CDR3 in DNA: TGTGCCAGCAGCGTAGTAGGCCGTTCCACCGGGGAGCTGTTTTTT.

The chain has TRBV14 and TRBJ2-7; D is undetermined. The V end lost 1 base, the J end lost 6 bases, and 13 bases lay between the germline ends. CDR1 is SGHDN, CDR2 FVKESK, per germline. The CDR3 length is 14 residues. CDR3 DNA: TGTGCCAGCAGCCAAGTGTCTACCTGGTTCGAGCAGTACTTC. Its translation: CASSQVSTWFEQYF.

The chain links TRBV7-9 to TRBJ1-6; tentative D call: TRBD1 (5 bases). The V and J ends lost 2 bases and 10 bases respectively, with 15 bases between them. The CDR3 covers 15 residues. Per the germline V gene, CDR1 is SEHNR and CDR2 is FQNEAQ (reference sequence). The CDR3 bases are TGTGCCAGCAGCTTAAATGGCAGGGTAGAGTCACCCCTCCACTTT. Protein sequence: CASSLNGRVESPLHF.